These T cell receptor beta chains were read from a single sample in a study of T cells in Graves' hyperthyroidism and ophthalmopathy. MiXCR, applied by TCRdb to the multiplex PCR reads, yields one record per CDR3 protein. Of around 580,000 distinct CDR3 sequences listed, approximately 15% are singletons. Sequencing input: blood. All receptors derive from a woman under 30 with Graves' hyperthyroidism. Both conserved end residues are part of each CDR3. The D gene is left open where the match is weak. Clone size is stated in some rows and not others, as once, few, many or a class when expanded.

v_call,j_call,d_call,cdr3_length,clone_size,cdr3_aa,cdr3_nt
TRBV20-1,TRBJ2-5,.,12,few,CSARDLSETQYF,TGCAGTGCTAGAGATCTTTCAGAGACCCAGTACTTC
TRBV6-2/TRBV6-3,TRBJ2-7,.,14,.,CASSYKLADYEQYF,TGTGCCAGCAGTTACAAGTTAGCCGACTACGAGCAGTACTTC
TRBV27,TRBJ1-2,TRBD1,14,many,CASSRTGGGYGYTF,TGTGCCAGCAGTAGGACAGGGGGCGGCTATGGCTACACCTTC
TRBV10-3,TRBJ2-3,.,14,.,CAIRSPGGTDTQYF,TGTGCCATCAGATCGCCGGGGGGCACAGATACGCAGTATTTT
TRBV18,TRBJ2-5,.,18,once,CASSPPLGRTALQETQYF,TGTGCCAGCTCACCACCACTTGGGAGGACAGCCCTCCAAGAGACCCAGTACTTC
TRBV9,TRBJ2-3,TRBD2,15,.,CASSVDLAGADTQYF,TGTGCCAGCAGCGTAGACCTAGCGGGAGCTGATACGCAGTATTTT
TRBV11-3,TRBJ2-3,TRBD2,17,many,CASSPGTSGGALDTQYF,TGTGCCAGCAGCCCCGGGACTAGCGGGGGGGCCCTAGATACGCAGTATTTT
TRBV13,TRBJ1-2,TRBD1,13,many,CASRQTGSHGYTF,TGTGCCAGCAGACAGACAGGGAGCCATGGCTACACCTTC
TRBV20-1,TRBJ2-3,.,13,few,CSASLPGADTQYF,TGCAGTGCTAGCCTCCCCGGGGCAGATACGCAGTATTTT
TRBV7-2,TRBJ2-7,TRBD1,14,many,CASSLWTGAYEQYF,TGTGCCAGCAGCTTATGGACAGGGGCCTACGAGCAGTACTTC
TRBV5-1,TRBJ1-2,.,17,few,CASSLAGGIRANYGYTF,TGCGCCAGCAGCTTGGCCGGGGGGATAAGAGCTAACTATGGCTACACCTTC
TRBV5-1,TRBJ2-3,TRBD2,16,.,CASSLGKTSGRDTQYF,TGCGCCAGCAGCTTGGGAAAAACTAGCGGGAGGGATACGCAGTATTTT
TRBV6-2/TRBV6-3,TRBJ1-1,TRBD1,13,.,CATKQGMNTEAFF,TGTGCCACTAAACAGGGGATGAACACTGAAGCTTTCTTT
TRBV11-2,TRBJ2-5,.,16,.,CASSALPGQTEETQYF,TGTGCCAGCAGCGCCCTGCCTGGACAGACTGAAGAGACCCAGTACTTC
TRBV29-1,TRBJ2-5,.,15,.,CSVDPASRGGETQYF,TGCAGCGTTGATCCGGCTAGTCGGGGAGGTGAGACCCAGTACTTC
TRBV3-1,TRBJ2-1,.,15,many,CASSQAIGAYNEQFF,TGTGCCAGCAGCCAAGCCATAGGGGCCTACAATGAGCAGTTCTTC
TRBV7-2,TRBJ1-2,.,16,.,CASSPTHQTGNYGYTF,TGTGCCAGCAGCCCCACGCACCAAACAGGAAACTATGGCTACACCTTC
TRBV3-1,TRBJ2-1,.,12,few,CASSQGSMEQFF,TGTGCCAGCAGCCAAGGGTCCATGGAGCAGTTCTTC
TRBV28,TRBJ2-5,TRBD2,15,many,CASNEWPSGMQTQYF,TGTGCCAGCAACGAATGGCCTAGCGGGATGCAGACCCAGTACTTC
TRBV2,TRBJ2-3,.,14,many,CASRLQGVGDTQYF,TGTGCCAGCAGGCTCCAGGGAGTAGGAGATACGCAGTATTTT
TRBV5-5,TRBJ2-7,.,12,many,CASSLADYEQYF,TGTGCCAGCAGCTTGGCCGATTACGAGCAGTACTTC
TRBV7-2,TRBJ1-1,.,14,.,CASSLANPITEAFF,TGTGCCAGCAGCTTAGCTAATCCGATCACTGAAGCTTTCTTT
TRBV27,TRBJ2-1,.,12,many,CASSLSGNEQFF,TGTGCCAGCAGCTTATCAGGGAATGAGCAGTTCTTC
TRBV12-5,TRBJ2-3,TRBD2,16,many,CASGQGLAGTTDTQYF,TGTGCTAGTGGCCAAGGACTAGCGGGGACCACAGATACGCAGTATTTT
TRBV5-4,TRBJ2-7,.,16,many,CASSLVGSGRSYEQYF,TGTGCCAGCAGCTTGGTGGGTAGCGGAAGATCCTACGAGCAGTACTTC
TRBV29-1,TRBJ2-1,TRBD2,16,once,CSVEGGSGGAYNEQFF,TGCAGCGTTGAAGGGGGTAGCGGGGGGGCCTACAATGAGCAGTTCTTC
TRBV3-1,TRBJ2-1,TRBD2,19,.,CASSQDFGLAGASYNEQFF,TGTGCCAGCAGCCAAGATTTCGGACTAGCGGGAGCCTCCTACAATGAGCAGTTCTTC
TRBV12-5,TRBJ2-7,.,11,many,CASGLGYEQYF,TGTGCTAGTGGTCTGGGATACGAGCAGTACTTC
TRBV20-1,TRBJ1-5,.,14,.,CSARVPGGNQPQHF,TGCAGTGCTAGAGTCCCGGGGGGCAATCAGCCCCAGCATTTT
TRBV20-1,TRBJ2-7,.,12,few,CSATEISYEQYF,TGCAGTGCTACGGAGATATCCTACGAGCAGTACTTC
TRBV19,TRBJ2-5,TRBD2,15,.,CASSPQREIFETQYF,TGTGCCAGTAGTCCCCAGCGGGAGATTTTCGAGACCCAGTACTTC
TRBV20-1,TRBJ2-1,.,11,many,CSAREHYEQFF,TGCAGTGCTAGAGAACATTATGAGCAGTTCTTC
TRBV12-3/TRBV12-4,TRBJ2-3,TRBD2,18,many,CASSRGLAGVLNTDTQYF,TGTGCCAGCAGCCGGGGACTAGCGGGAGTTTTAAACACAGATACGCAGTATTTT
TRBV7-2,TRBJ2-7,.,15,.,CASNQGVAASYEQYF,TGTGCCAGCAATCAGGGGGTAGCGGCGTCCTACGAGCAGTACTTC
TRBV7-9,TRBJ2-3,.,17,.,CASRPTPRRRDTDTQYF,TGTGCCAGCAGACCTACCCCCCGGCGTAGAGACACAGATACGCAGTATTTT
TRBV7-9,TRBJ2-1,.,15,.,CASSLVPWGYNEQFF,TGTGCCAGCAGCTTAGTCCCCTGGGGGTACAATGAGCAGTTCTTC
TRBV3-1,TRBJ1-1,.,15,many,CASSQDRRVNTEAFF,TGTGCCAGCAGCCAAGATCGGAGGGTGAACACTGAAGCTTTCTTT
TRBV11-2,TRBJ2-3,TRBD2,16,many,CASSSSGRARTDTQYF,TGTGCCAGCAGCTCGAGCGGGAGGGCCAGAACAGATACGCAGTATTTT
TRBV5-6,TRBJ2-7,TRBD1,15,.,CASSLYGDRAYEQYF,TGTGCCAGCAGCTTGTACGGGGACAGGGCCTACGAGCAGTACTTC
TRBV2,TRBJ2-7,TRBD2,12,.,CASSPGGGDQYF,TGTGCCAGTTCCCCCGGCGGGGGGGACCAGTACTTC
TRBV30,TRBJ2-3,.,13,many,CAWSGDSTDTQYF,TGTGCCTGGAGTGGGGACAGCACAGATACGCAGTATTTT
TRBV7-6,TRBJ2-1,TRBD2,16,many,CASSFGGGAPYNEQFF,TGTGCCAGCAGCTTCGGCGGGGGGGCCCCCTACAATGAGCAGTTCTTC
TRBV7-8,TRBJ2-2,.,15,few,CASSYRPENTGELFF,TGTGCCAGCAGCTACCGACCAGAAAATACCGGGGAGCTGTTTTTT
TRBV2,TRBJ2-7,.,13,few,CASKRTVSYEQYF,TGTGCCAGCAAGAGGACAGTTTCCTACGAGCAGTACTTC
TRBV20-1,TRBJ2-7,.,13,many,CSARSSETYEQYF,TGCAGTGCTCGGAGTAGCGAGACCTACGAGCAGTACTTC
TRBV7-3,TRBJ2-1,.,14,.,CASSLVGGHNEQFF,TGTGCCAGCAGCTTAGTAGGGGGTCACAATGAGCAGTTCTTC
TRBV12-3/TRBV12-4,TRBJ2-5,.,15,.,CASSGGGRTTETQYF,TGTGCCAGCAGTGGGGGGGGGCGAACGACAGAGACCCAGTACTTC
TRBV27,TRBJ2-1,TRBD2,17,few,CASSLSSSGASYNEQFF,TGTGCCAGCAGTCTTTCAAGTAGCGGGGCCTCCTACAATGAGCAGTTCTTC
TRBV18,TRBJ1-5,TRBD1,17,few,CASSPDRGDGSNQPQHF,TGTGCCAGCTCACCGGACAGGGGAGACGGAAGCAATCAGCCCCAGCATTTT
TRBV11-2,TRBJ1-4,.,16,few,CASSSRRSALNEKLFF,TGTGCCAGCAGCTCCCGAAGATCAGCCTTGAATGAAAAACTGTTTTTT
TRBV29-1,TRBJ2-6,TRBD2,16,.,CSARLAGTPGANVLTF,TGCAGCGCACGACTAGCGGGAACCCCTGGGGCCAACGTCCTGACTTTC
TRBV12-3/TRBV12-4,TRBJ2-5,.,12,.,CASRRGRETQYF,TGTGCCAGCAGGCGGGGAAGGGAGACCCAGTACTTC
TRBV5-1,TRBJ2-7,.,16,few,CASSSSGTLAGFEQYF,TGCGCCAGCAGCTCGTCCGGGACCCTCGCGGGCTTCGAGCAGTACTTC
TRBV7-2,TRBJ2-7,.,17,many,CASSHTVGNDSSYEQYF,TGTGCCAGCAGCCATACGGTCGGGAATGATAGCTCCTACGAGCAGTACTTC
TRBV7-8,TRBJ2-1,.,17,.,CASSPFAAGSSYNEQFF,TGTGCCAGCTCCCCCTTTGCGGCAGGGAGCTCCTACAATGAGCAGTTCTTC
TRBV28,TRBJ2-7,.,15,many,CASSSLKGVGYEQYF,TGTGCCAGCAGTTCGCTGAAAGGGGTGGGCTACGAGCAGTACTTC
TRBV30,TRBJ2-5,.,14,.,CAWRIGPSAETQYF,TGTGCCTGGAGAATCGGACCGTCGGCCGAGACCCAGTACTTC
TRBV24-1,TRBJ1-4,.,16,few,CATSDRDASTNEKLFF,TGTGCCACCAGTGACCGGGATGCATCAACTAATGAAAAACTGTTTTTT
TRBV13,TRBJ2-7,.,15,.,CASSLEQSGTYEQYF,TGTGCCAGCAGCTTAGAACAGTCCGGAACCTACGAGCAGTACTTC
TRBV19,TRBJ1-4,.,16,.,CASSTNLLGGGGKLFF,TGTGCCAGTAGTACCAACCTATTAGGGGGAGGTGGAAAACTGTTTTTT